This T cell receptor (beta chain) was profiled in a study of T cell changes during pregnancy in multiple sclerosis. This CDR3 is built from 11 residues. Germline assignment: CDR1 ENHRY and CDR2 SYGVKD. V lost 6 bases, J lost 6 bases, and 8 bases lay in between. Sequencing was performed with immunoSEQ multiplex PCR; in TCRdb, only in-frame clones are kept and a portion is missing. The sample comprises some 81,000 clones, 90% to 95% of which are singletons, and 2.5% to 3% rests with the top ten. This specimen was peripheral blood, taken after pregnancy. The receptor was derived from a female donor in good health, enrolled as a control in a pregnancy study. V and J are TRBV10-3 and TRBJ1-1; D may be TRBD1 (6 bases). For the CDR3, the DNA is TGTGCCATCAGGGGACAAGCTGAAGCTTTCTTT. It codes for CAIRGQAEAFF.